This passage covers 18 T cell receptor beta chains from one sample sequenced in a study of T-cell memory formation after mild COVID-19. Via MiXCR, TCRdb re-called the 5' RACE reads, giving one row per CDR3 protein. The sample contains hundreds of thousands of distinct CDR3 sequences, under 20% of which appear only once. Sequenced: PBMCs or a T cell subset sorted from them (not recorded which). The receptors were sampled from a young man who had mild COVID-19 (a few samples of this study predate the infection). Cell type and time point are not known.

This clonotype turned up a few times. The chain employs TRBV20-1 and TRBJ2-5; D may be TRBD1 or TRBD2 (5 bases each). CDR1 and CDR2 from the germline V gene are DFQATT and SNEGSKA (reference sequence). The CDR3 length is 13 residues. V lost 6 bases and J 6 bases, leaving 17 bases between the germline ends. The CDR3 nucleotides read TGCAGTGCCCGTTCTGGGGGTAGCCAGACCCAGTACTTC. Residues: CSARSGGSQTQYF.

This clonotype has a count of ten or more. This chain connects TRBV5-5 to TRBJ1-4, with D unresolved. Trimming shortened V by 6 bases and J by 0 bases, and 9 bases separated the two germline ends. Looked up from germline, CDR1 is SGHKS and CDR2 is YYEKEE (reference sequence). This CDR3 is built from 14 residues. The CDR3 loop is CASNLEATNEKLFF. Written as DNA, the CDR3 is TGTGCCAGCAACTTAGAAGCAACTAATGAAAAACTGTTTTTT.

The gene calls are TRBV12-3 or TRBV12-4 and TRBJ1-2; a weak D match, TRBD1 (5 bases). V was clipped by 6 bases and J by 3 bases, with 14 bases between them. The CDR3 is 14 amino acids. The CDR3, as DNA: TGTGCCAGCAGACCCGGGGCCGGGGACTATGGCTACACCTTC. It codes for CASRPGAGDYGYTF.

This clonotype was observed a few times. V usage is TRBV4-2 and J usage is TRBJ1-3; a possible D gene is TRBD1 (5 bases). CDR3 length: 13 residues. Trimming left V 8 bases short and J 2 bases short, with 10 bases between. Germline CDR1 is LGHNA and CDR2 is YNFKEQ. CDR3 sequence reads: CASDEGTGNTIYF. The CDR3 nucleotides are TGTGCCAGCGACGAGGGGACTGGAAACACCATATATTTT.

The V gene is TRBV10-3, the J gene TRBJ2-2, with 7 nucleotides matching TRBD1. The CDR3 is 16 amino acids. With 5 bases clipped from V and 2 bases from J, the junction kept 8 bases outside the gene matches. Per germline, CDR1 ENHRY and CDR2 SYGVKD. The chain's CDR3 is CAISITGTANTGELFF. CDR3 sequence (DNA): TGTGCCATCAGTATTACCGGGACAGCCAACACCGGGGAGCTGTTTTTT.

This chain uses TRBV7-9 with TRBJ2-3, with TRBD1 identical over 10 bases. This CDR3 is 16 amino acids long. Germline CDR1 SEHNR, CDR2 FQNEAQ (reference sequence). The junction had 10 bases not matched to a gene; V was cut back by 6 bases and J by 4 bases. CDR3 sequence (DNA): TGTGCCAGCAGGCCCGGGACAGGGGATTTCGCAGATACGCAGTATTTT. Protein product: CASRPGTGDFADTQYF.

There are many counts of this clonotype. The V and J genes are TRBV4-3 and TRBJ2-5, with TRBD2 matching over 9 bases. The CDR3 contains 14 residues. V dropped 4 bases and J dropped 4; count of bases not matched to a gene: 4. Germline values: CDR1 LGHNA, CDR2 YSLEER. DNA for the CDR3: TGCGCCAGCAGCCCCATAGCGGGAGCAGAGACCCAGTACTTC. Its translation is CASSPIAGAETQYF.

The chain uses TRBV7-2 and TRBJ2-3; no firm D call. The CDR3 spans 13 residues. Germline V lookup: CDR1 SGHTA, CDR2 FQGNSA. V lost 6 bases and J 2 bases, leaving 9 bases between the germline ends. The CDR3 sequence: CASSYGPTDTQYF. For the CDR3, the DNA is TGTGCCAGCAGTTACGGCCCCACAGATACGCAGTATTTT.

The V call is TRBV30, the J call TRBJ2-3; D is possibly TRBD1 (5 bases). The CDR3 runs to 11 residues. Germline V lookup: CDR1 GTSNPN, CDR2 SVGIG (reference sequence). Trimming cost V 5 bases and J 4 bases, with 7 bases left between them. In nucleotides, the CDR3 is TGTGCCTGGGGGGCTGCAGATACGCAGTATTTT. This encodes CAWGAADTQYF. Complete variable domain (other parts from reference TRBV30 and TRBJ2-3): SQTIHQWPATLVQPVGSPLSLECTVEGTSNPNLYWYRQAAGRGLQLLFYSVGIGQISSEVPQNLSASRPQDRQFILSSKKLLLSDSGFYLCAWGAADTQYFGPGTRLTVL.

The V call is TRBV4-3, the J call TRBJ2-3; maybe TRBD1 (5 bases). Trimming stripped 1 base from V and 5 bases from J, with 13 bases between. Germline loops: CDR1 LGHNA, CDR2 YSLEER. This CDR3 contains 15 residues. The CDR3 sequence is CASSQGSPGIDTQYF. The CDR3 bases are TGCGCCAGCAGCCAAGGATCGCCAGGGATAGATACGCAGTATTTT.

This clonotype was seen at least ten times. The rearrangement joins TRBV5-1 to TRBJ2-5; TRBD1 might be the D (5 bases). The CDR3 has 13 residues. Trimming removed 0 bases from V and 7 bases from J, with 10 bases in between. Germline V gene data show CDR1 as SGHRS and CDR2 as YFSETQ. The DNA for the CDR3 is TGCGCCAGCAGCTTGGACCTGCAGGGGACCCAGTACTTC. Amino acids: CASSLDLQGTQYF.

This clonotype showed up just a few times. V and J are TRBV7-9 and TRBJ2-5; D unresolved. Germline CDR1 and CDR2: SEHNR and FQNEAQ (reference sequence). This CDR3 has 12 amino acids. V gave up 5 bases and J gave up 9 bases, with 13 bases separating them. In nucleotides, the CDR3 is TGTGCCAGCAGCCTCTCCTTGGGTTCCCAGTACTTC. Protein: CASSLSLGSQYF.

There are a few counts of this clonotype. This chain connects TRBV4-2 to TRBJ1-1; D gene unclear. The V and J ends lost 3 bases and 1 base respectively, with 9 bases between them. The CDR3 runs 14 residues. From germline, CDR1 is LGHNA and CDR2 YNFKEQ. DNA for the CDR3: TGTGCCAGCAGCCAGCAAAGGCAGAACACTGAAGCTTTCTTT. The encoded protein is CASSQQRQNTEAFF.

In this sample, this clonotype turned up a few times. The chain employs TRBV5-5 and TRBJ2-7; D is perhaps TRBD2 (6 bases). This CDR3 contains 12 residues. The V gene's germline CDR1 is SGHKS and CDR2 YYEKEE (reference sequence). Trimming shortened V by 2 bases and J by 5 bases, and 8 bases separated the two germline ends. CDR3: CASSFGRHEQYF. The DNA of the CDR3 is TGTGCCAGCAGCTTCGGGAGACACGAGCAGTACTTC.

The chain combines TRBV10-3 with TRBJ2-6; 7 bases are shared with TRBD1. CDR3 length: 15 residues. CDR1 and CDR2 (germline): ENHRY, SYGVKD. V shed 5 bases, J shed 2 bases, and the junction held 3 bases outside the gene matches. The CDR3 nucleotides read TGTGCCATCAGTTCCGACAGGGCTGGGGCCAACGTCCTGACTTTC. It translates to CAISSDRAGANVLTF.

The chain links TRBV20-1 to TRBJ1-2; D is ambiguous. Trimming cost V 3 bases and J 3 bases, with 8 bases left between them. The length of the CDR3 is 12 residues. Per the germline V gene, CDR1 is DFQATT and CDR2 is SNEGSKA (reference sequence). For the CDR3, the DNA is TGCAGTGCTAGTCCCAATGACTATGGCTACACCTTC. Translation gives CSASPNDYGYTF.

The chain carries TRBV6-2 or TRBV6-3 and TRBJ1-1, with a tentative D call TRBD1 (5 bases). Germline-derived CDR1 and CDR2 are MNHEY and SVGEGT. V lost 7 bases, J lost 1 base, and 13 bases lay in between. This CDR3 spans 14 amino acids. The CDR3 DNA reads as TGTGCCAGCACTAAGGACACCACGAACACTGAAGCTTTCTTT. This codes for CASTKDTTNTEAFF.

This sequence joins TRBV5-1 and TRBJ1-6; D is unclear. Per germline, CDR1 SGHRS and CDR2 YFSETQ. This CDR3 spans 16 amino acids. The germline V and J ends were trimmed by 0 bases and 0 bases, with 7 bases remaining between them. The CDR3, as DNA: TGCGCCAGCAGCTTGGCCGGGAGCTCCTATAATTCACCCCTCCACTTT. Amino acids: CASSLAGSSYNSPLHF.